Listed below are T cell receptor beta chains from one sample, sequenced in a study of blood T cell repertoires in COVID-19. Data came from immunoSEQ multiplex PCR; TCRdb stores just in-frame clones and leaves some out. The sample has 240,000 or so clones, roughly nine tenths seen once. The sequenced material came from peripheral blood. The receptors here all came from a man aged 55 to 70 with acute or convalescent COVID-19. Each CDR3 is given with its conserved first and last residue. Fields, in order: D gene, V gene, clone size, J gene, CDR3 protein, CDR3 DNA. A D gene is named only where the DNA matches it firmly. The listing skips clone size in some rows; elsewhere it reads once, few, many or a size class.

d_call: TRBD2
v_call: TRBV28
clone_size: -
j_call: TRBJ2-7
cdr3_aa: CASVRIAGGVKKQYF
cdr3_nt: TGTGCCAGCGTCCGGATCGCGGGAGGTGTTAAGAAGCAGTACTTC

d_call: -
v_call: TRBV19
clone_size: -
j_call: TRBJ1-1
cdr3_aa: CASSISRGTEAFF
cdr3_nt: TGTGCCAGTAGTATCAGCAGGGGCACTGAAGCTTTCTTT

d_call: TRBD2
v_call: TRBV4-2
clone_size: -
j_call: TRBJ2-1
cdr3_aa: CASSPVSGRGDEQFF
cdr3_nt: TGTGCCAGCAGCCCCGTTAGCGGGAGAGGCGATGAGCAGTTCTTC

d_call: -
v_call: TRBV4-2
clone_size: -
j_call: TRBJ1-2
cdr3_aa: CASSQDLGRTSLNYGYTF
cdr3_nt: TGTGCCAGCAGCCAAGATTTGGGCAGGACATCCCTTAACTATGGCTACACCTTC

d_call: TRBD2
v_call: TRBV19
clone_size: once
j_call: TRBJ2-3
cdr3_aa: CASSMLPGGGTDTQYF
cdr3_nt: TGTGCCAGTAGTATGCTCCCGGGAGGAGGGACAGATACGCAGTATTTT

d_call: TRBD2
v_call: TRBV5-6
clone_size: -
j_call: TRBJ2-1
cdr3_aa: CASSYSGEANNEQFF
cdr3_nt: TGTGCCAGCAGCTATAGCGGGGAGGCCAACAATGAGCAGTTCTTC

d_call: -
v_call: TRBV7-9
clone_size: -
j_call: TRBJ1-4
cdr3_aa: CASSLRVADRAPGKLFF
cdr3_nt: TGTGCCAGCAGCTTACGGGTGGCAGATCGAGCCCCTGGGAAACTGTTTTTT

d_call: -
v_call: TRBV4-3
clone_size: -
j_call: TRBJ1-2
cdr3_aa: CASSPGGGNYGYTF
cdr3_nt: TGCGCCAGCAGCCCGGGGGGCGGAAACTATGGCTACACCTTC

d_call: TRBD2
v_call: TRBV7-6
clone_size: -
j_call: TRBJ2-2
cdr3_aa: CASSPRLAGETGELFF
cdr3_nt: TGTGCCAGCAGCCCAAGGCTAGCGGGAGAAACCGGGGAGCTGTTTTTT

d_call: TRBD1
v_call: TRBV7-3
clone_size: -
j_call: TRBJ1-1
cdr3_aa: CASSLSSQGMNTEAFF
cdr3_nt: TGTGCCAGCAGCTTAAGTTCACAGGGGATGAACACTGAAGCTTTCTTT

d_call: TRBD1
v_call: TRBV2
clone_size: -
j_call: TRBJ2-7
cdr3_aa: CASRKDRGRDYEQYF
cdr3_nt: TGTGCCAGCAGGAAAGACAGGGGGCGCGATTACGAGCAGTACTTC